This passage covers 25 T cell receptor beta chains from one sample sequenced in a study of shared clonotypes between healthy human individuals (dated by TCRdb to 2018 to 2021). The library was built by means of the immunoSEQ multiplex PCR assay. Here the immuneACCESS table is served through TCRdb, limited to in-frame sequences with V and J called. Missing clones are a known gap in these copies; in checked studies unresolved V genes cover under half, and the rest lacks a known reason. The sample data list some 1.1 million clones, and about 72% of these were observed just once. The ten largest clones represent 0.89% of the sample. The specimen sequenced was memory CD4+ T cells from PBMCs. In light of the paper, this sample's cell subset or site label describes: CD45RA-negative fraction. These receptors were obtained from a young man in good health. Some clones in this sample may be carry-over from other donors' samples.

J is TRBJ1-5 and V is TRBV7-9; the D is unclear. The germline V gene has CDR1 SEHNR and CDR2 FQNEAQ (reference sequence). The V gene lost 1 base and the J gene lost 3 bases, with 7 bases spanning the gap. CDR3 length equals 14 residues. Here the CDR3 reads CASSLEGYNQPQHF. As DNA, the CDR3 is TGTGCCAGCAGCTTAGAGGGTTACAATCAGCCCCAGCATTTT.

This clone was recorded a few times. One junction end does not reproduce the germline sequence, and a read error may be involved. This chain connects TRBV5-6 to TRBJ2-7, with 7 bases aligning to TRBD2. The CDR3 contains 12 residues. CDR1 and CDR2 (germline): SGHDT, YYEEEE. Here the CDR3 reads CASSYGGPRGDF. For the CDR3, the DNA is TGTGCCAGCAGCTATGGTGGGCCCCGGGGGGACTTC.

The chain is built from TRBV5-1 and TRBJ2-3; D gene uncertain. The length of the CDR3 is 14 residues. Germline-derived CDR1 and CDR2 are SGHRS and YFSETQ. V lost 2 bases and J lost 2, with 9 bases in between. The chain's CDR3 is CASSLRSYTDTQYF. CDR3 nucleotides: TGCGCCAGCAGCTTACGTTCCTACACAGATACGCAGTATTTT.

This chain links TRBV2 with TRBJ1-2, with 10 nucleotides matching TRBD1. Looked up from germline, CDR1 is SNHLY and CDR2 is FYNNEI. Trimming at V came to 7 bases and at J to 2 bases, leaving 4 bases not matched to a gene. This CDR3 has 14 amino acids. The CDR3 sequence: CASKGTGANYGYTF. CDR3 nucleotide sequence: TGTGCCAGCAAAGGGACAGGGGCCAACTATGGCTACACCTTC.

This clone has just a few counts. The chain has TRBV7-2 and TRBJ2-5; a weak D match, TRBD2 (5 bases). Between the trimmed V and J ends, which lost 5 bases and 1 base, there was a span of 11 bases. This CDR3 region has 14 residues. Germline CDR1 SGHTA, CDR2 FQGNSA. CDR3 bases: TGTGCCAGCAGCCCCTCAGGACTCCAAGAGACCCAGTACTTC. It translates to CASSPSGLQETQYF.

V usage is TRBV7-9 and J usage is TRBJ2-1; D unresolved. The germline CDR1 and CDR2 sequences are SEHNR and FQNEAQ (reference sequence). Trimming took off 5 bases at V and 0 bases at J, with 14 bases between the two ends. The CDR3 is made up of 16 amino acids. The DNA for the CDR3 is TGTGCCAGCAGCCCGGGCGGATTTCGCTCCTACAATGAGCAGTTCTTC. This encodes CASSPGGFRSYNEQFF.

This clone was detected only a few times. Other DNA sequences in this sample translate to the same CDR3. The genes are TRBV28 and TRBJ1-5; D is unresolved. CDR1 and CDR2 (germline): MDHEN, SYDVKM. The CDR3 is 14 residues long. V was shortened by 3 bases and J by 2 bases, with 8 bases between the two germline ends. CDR3 DNA sequence: TGTGCCAGCAGTTTCGGGCGTGGCAATCAGCCCCAGCATTTT. The encoded protein is CASSFGRGNQPQHF.

In DNA form, the CDR3 reads TGCAGCGGGCGGCCCACTAGCGGGGGGAACACCGGGGAGCTGTTTTTT. Translating gives CSGRPTSGGNTGELFF. The rearrangement uses TRBV29-1 and TRBJ2-2, with 11 bases that match TRBD2. CDR1 SQVTM and CDR2 ANQGSEA come from the germline V gene. With 7 bases clipped from V and 1 base from J, the junction kept 8 bases outside the gene matches. The CDR3 covers 16 residues.

V is TRBV28 and J is TRBJ2-3; possible D gene TRBD1, 6 bases. This CDR3 region has 15 residues. CDR1 is MDHEN and CDR2 is SYDVKM in the germline V gene. Trimming removed 5 bases from V and 1 base from J, with 13 bases in between. CDR3 nucleotide sequence: TGTGCCAGCAGTCCCGCAGGGGCGGGCACAGATACGCAGTATTTT. Translated, it gives CASSPAGAGTDTQYF.

The genes are TRBV5-5 and TRBJ2-1; the D is unclear. Germline V lookup: CDR1 SGHKS, CDR2 YYEKEE (reference sequence). The CDR3 covers 16 residues. V lost 1 base and J 0 bases, leaving 11 bases between the germline ends. The CDR3 coding sequence is TGTGCCAGCAGCTTGTTTATATGGAGCTCCTACAATGAGCAGTTCTTC. It is translated as CASSLFIWSSYNEQFF.

The genes are TRBV19 and TRBJ2-1, with 7 bases lining up with TRBD2. Germline V lookup: CDR1 LNHDA, CDR2 SQIVND (reference sequence). Trimming cost V 6 bases and J 3 bases; bases outside gene matches: 14. CDR3 length equals 17 residues. CDR3 amino acids: CASSPNHGKRGYNEQFF. The CDR3 DNA is TGTGCCAGTAGCCCTAATCACGGGAAGCGGGGCTACAATGAGCAGTTCTTC.

In this sample, this clone turned up a few times. Other DNA sequences within the sample encode an identical CDR3. The V gene is TRBV19, the J gene TRBJ1-5; D not resolved. The germline CDR1 and CDR2 sequences are LNHDA and SQIVND (reference sequence). CDR3 length equals 12 residues. Deletions cut 5 bases from V and 6 bases from J, with 8 bases between. The chain's CDR3 is CASSPARQPQHF. The CDR3 nucleotides are TGTGCCAGTAGTCCAGCCCGTCAGCCCCAGCATTTT.

This sequence joins TRBV29-1 and TRBJ2-1; D assignment may be TRBD1 or TRBD2 (5 bases each). The V end was cut by 5 bases, the J end by 10 bases, with 21 bases between. Germline loops: CDR1 SQVTM, CDR2 ANQGSEA. The CDR3 contains 14 residues. Here the CDR3 reads CSVHTGLNRLEQFF. In nucleotides, the CDR3 is TGCAGCGTTCATACGGGGCTGAACCGCCTCGAGCAGTTCTTC.

As regards this clone: A much more abundant neighbour one base away suggests this may be a read error. The CDR3 loop reads CTWSQGSGYTF. Here the CDR3 DNA reads TGTACCTGGAGTCAGGGATCCGGCTACACCTTC. This chain uses TRBV30 with TRBJ1-2; weak D call: TRBD1 (5 bases). The CDR3 spans 11 residues. Germline assignment: CDR1 GTSNPN and CDR2 SVGIG (reference sequence).

The rearrangement uses TRBV5-4 and TRBJ2-7, with 8 bases identical to TRBD1. This CDR3 has 14 residues. Germline assignment: CDR1 SGHNT and CDR2 YYREEE (reference sequence). V trimming: 4 bases; J trimming: 3 bases; junction bases outside the gene matches: 6. Written as DNA, the CDR3 is TGTGCCAGCAGCCTCGGACAGGGCATCTACGAGCAGTACTTC. As protein: CASSLGQGIYEQYF.

This clone was picked up a small number of times. The J gene is TRBJ2-3, the V gene TRBV12-5; no reliable D call. V was pared by 2 bases and J by 5 bases, with 8 bases between. The V gene's germline CDR1 is LGHNT and CDR2 FRNRAP. CDR3 size: 13 residues. This CDR3 reads CASGLLRRDTQYF. CDR3 in DNA: TGTGCTAGTGGTTTGCTAAGGCGAGATACGCAGTATTTT.

The J gene is TRBJ2-3, the V gene TRBV4-2; 8 bases fit TRBD2. The CDR3 sequence is 15 residues long. CDR1 LGHNA and CDR2 YNFKEQ come from the germline V gene. V was pared by 7 bases and J by 3 bases, with 9 bases of the junction left unmatched. CDR3 sequence reads: CASTSGVAGTDTQYF. The CDR3 DNA reads TGTGCCAGCACCTCGGGGGTAGCGGGAACAGATACGCAGTATTTT.

This chain uses TRBV28 with TRBJ2-7; D is ambiguous. V was clipped by 5 bases and J by 0 bases, with 11 bases between them. Germline CDR1 and CDR2: MDHEN and SYDVKM. This CDR3 is built from 14 residues. The CDR3 DNA is TGTGCCAGCAGTCCTTACAGAAGCTCCTACGAGCAGTACTTC. Its protein is CASSPYRSSYEQYF.

On this clone itself: The same CDR3 also results from other DNA sequences found in this sample. The V and J genes are TRBV10-3 and TRBJ2-3; D is undetermined. V was clipped by 0 bases and J by 0 bases, with 4 bases between them. The V gene's germline CDR1 is ENHRY and CDR2 SYGVKD. CDR3 length: 14 amino acids. The CDR3 bases are TGTGCCATCAGTGAGTCGGGGAGCACAGATACGCAGTATTTT. Translating it yields CAISESGSTDTQYF.

The chain recombines TRBV27 with TRBJ2-3; D is ambiguous. The V end lost 3 bases, the J end lost 3 bases, and 10 bases lay between the germline ends. Germline loops: CDR1 MNHEY, CDR2 SMNVEV (reference sequence). The CDR3 sequence is 14 residues long. CDR3 in amino acids: CASSFFAATDTQYF. CDR3 in DNA: TGTGCCAGCAGTTTCTTTGCGGCGACAGATACGCAGTATTTT.

V and J are TRBV4-2 and TRBJ2-7; TRBD1 aligns across 11 bases. Germline V gene data show CDR1 as LGHNA and CDR2 as YNFKEQ. The length of the CDR3 is 14 residues. The trim removed 4 bases at V and 4 bases at J, leaving 3 bases unmatched. The CDR3 loop reads CASSPGQGAYEQYF. In DNA form, the CDR3 reads TGTGCCAGCAGCCCTGGACAGGGGGCTTACGAGCAGTACTTC.

This clone has a handful of counts. This chain connects TRBV13 to TRBJ1-5; no reliable D call. With 7 bases removed from V and 7 bases from J, the gap between germline ends came to 14 bases. CDR1 is PRHDT and CDR2 is FYEKMQ in the germline V gene (reference sequence). The CDR3 is 13 amino acids. The CDR3 here is CASMVGSEQPQHF. CDR3 in DNA: TGTGCCAGCATGGTGGGGTCTGAGCAGCCCCAGCATTTT.

In this sample, this clone turned up a few times. Other DNA sequences in this specimen translate into the identical CDR3. The CDR3 bases are TGTGCCAGCAGCGTAGTCCCGGGAGGTGACGAGCAGTACTTC. This translates into CASSVVPGGDEQYF. The genes are TRBV9 and TRBJ2-7, with TRBD2 matching over 7 bases. The CDR3 is made up of 14 amino acids. Germline loops: CDR1 SGDLS, CDR2 YYNGEE. The V segment lost 0 bases and the J segment 5 bases; nucleotides outside the gene matches: 5.

The chain employs TRBV28 and TRBJ1-2; possibly TRBD1 for D (6 bases). CDR3 size: 13 residues. Trimming cost V 5 bases and J 6 bases, with 13 bases left between them. Germline V gives CDR1 MDHEN, CDR2 SYDVKM. The CDR3 loop is CASSVQGRDGYTF. CDR3 DNA: TGTGCCAGCAGTGTTCAGGGGAGGGATGGCTACACCTTC.

The chain carries TRBV29-1 and TRBJ2-5; D uncertain. The CDR3 spans 12 residues. Germline lookup yields CDR1 SQVTM and CDR2 ANQGSEA. V gave up 4 bases and J gave up 0 bases, with 6 bases separating them. Written as DNA, the CDR3 is TGCAGCGTTGGGTGGAACCAAGAGACCCAGTACTTC. Its protein product is CSVGWNQETQYF.